The next 2 T cell receptor beta chains were all read from a single sample in a study of identifying expanded T cells in peripheral blood. Method: immunoSEQ multiplex PCR; TCRdb's copy keeps in-frame clones and lacks some. The data contain roughly 100,000 clones, around 88% of them singletons. The specimen was blood. The receptors shown here come from a person between 18 and 75 years old in good health.

V gene TRBV30 combines with J gene TRBJ1-1; 9 bases are a match to TRBD1. Germline V lookup: CDR1 GTSNPN, CDR2 SVGIG (reference sequence). There are 16 residues in the CDR3. V lost 4 bases, J lost 5 bases, and 14 bases stayed unmatched. The CDR3 spells CAWTPKGTGIRTEAFF. CDR3 bases: TGTGCCTGGACCCCCAAGGGGACAGGGATTAGGACTGAAGCTTTCTTT.

The chain carries TRBV6-5 and TRBJ1-5; TRBD1 aligns across 7 bases. This CDR3 has 13 residues. V lost 6 bases and J lost 7; bases outside the gene matches: 6. Per the germline V gene, CDR1 is MNHEY and CDR2 is SVGAGI. The CDR3 DNA is TGTGCCAGCAGCGCCAGGGGGGAACAGCCCCAGCATTTT. Amino acids: CASSARGEQPQHF.